This TCR beta chain derives from a study of cytomegalovirus exposure and HLA in healthy donors. The CDR3 has 16 residues. Germline V gene data show CDR1 as MNHEY and CDR2 as SMNVEV (reference sequence). V lost 6 bases and J lost 6; bases outside the gene matches: 14. General observations from the study: High specificity and sensitivity for cytomegalovirus status were reported for the classifier. Across donors, sequencing depth was assumed by presence/absence analyses to be roughly uniform. The listing of 150 to 200 TCR beta chains classed them as cytomegalovirus-associated.

On this clone: The target antigen is unknown.

The PCR used 60 Vbeta and 13 Jbeta primers. The table came from immunoSEQ multiplex PCR; TCRdb's copy has only in-frame clones and leaves some out. The table has under 200,000 clones, roughly 74% seen once. This TCR came from a woman aged 30 to 39 in good health and CMV-seronegative. The V call is TRBV27, the J call TRBJ1-2; 9 positions agree with TRBD1. Sequencing was carried out using PBMCs. CDR3 DNA sequence: TGTGCCAGCAGCCCAAGTTTTTGGGACAGGGATGATGGCTACACCTTC. Translating it yields CASSPSFWDRDDGYTF.